Each of the 3 T cell receptor beta chains below was sequenced from the same sample in a study of CD8+ T cells in alopecia areata. The sequencing template was cDNA reverse transcribed from extracted RNA. Measured with immunoSEQ multiplex PCR; TCRdb has only the in-frame clones, and not every one. Observed in the sample are 250,000 or so clones, none of them singletons. Pooled cutaneous lymph node cells were sorted using CD4, CD8alpha, NKG2D, NKG2ACE and other markers. Sequenced material: CD4+ T cells sorted from a lymph node. These receptors were collected from a C3H/HeJ mouse with alopecia areata. MHC haplotype: H2-k.

Comments on this clone: The gene names given are mouse names. The read finishes 4 residues shy of the CDR3 end, and the germline J gene is used to complete it. The chain has TRBV29 and TRBJ2-4, with D tentatively TRBD1 (6 bases). The CDR3 is 14 amino acids. Trimming removed 6 bases from V and 3 bases from J, with 13 bases in between. CDR1 is MSHET and CDR2 is SYDVDS in the germline V gene. The covered CDR3 bases are TGTGCTAGCAGCACACAGGGCGGGCAAAAC. Encoded protein: CASSTQGGQN. The full-length CDR3 reads as CASSTQGGQNTLYF.

This clone was counted a few times. The genes and germline here are from mouse. The read comes to an end 3 residues before the CDR3 does, leaving the germline J gene to fill in the end. Other DNA sequences of this sample code for an identical CDR3. The chain has TRBV19 and TRBJ1-6, with 8 bases matching TRBD1. TRBJ1-6 is reported as an ORF; its role is uncertain. Germline loops: CDR1 FNHDT, CDR2 SITEND (reference sequence). The V and J ends lost 3 bases and 7 bases, in that order; junction bases with no gene match: 6. The CDR3 has 15 residues. CDR3 protein: CASSRDRGGNSPLYF. The CDR3 DNA, read in part, is TGTGCCAGCAGTAGAGACAGGGGAGGGAATTCGCCC.

Turning to this clone: Germline and genes here are mouse. The read terminates 4 residues before the CDR3 end, so the remaining end is supplied by the germline J gene. The V gene is TRBV13-1, the J gene TRBJ1-1; TRBD1 is a possible D gene (6 bases). V was cut by 9 bases and J by 1 base, with 10 bases left in between. Germline lookup yields CDR1 NSHNY and CDR2 SYGAGN. The CDR3 length is 12 residues. The DNA read from the CDR3 is TGTGCCACCGGGACAATAAACACA. This sequence encodes CATGTINT. The CDR3 as a whole reads CATGTINTEVFF.